The 18 T cell receptor beta chains presented below share a single source sample, sequenced in a study of T cell responses to AZD1222 COVID-19 vaccine. Clones were sequenced by immunoSEQ multiplex PCR, and TCRdb holds only the in-frame ones, with some missing. Altogether 100,000 to 150,000 clones are present, over 90% being singletons, with the ten largest covering roughly 6.6%. Sequenced material: peripheral blood, taken on day 0 of AZD1222 vaccination. These receptors came from an adult in good health.

The chain employs TRBV2 and TRBJ1-1; D unresolved. This CDR3 is 14 amino acids long. Per the germline V gene, CDR1 is SNHLY and CDR2 is FYNNEI. Trimming pared 4 bases from V and 3 bases from J, leaving 12 bases between. CDR3 sequence (DNA): TGTGCCAGCAGTGCTGGATTTTCTCACACTGAAGCTTTCTTT. Translating it yields CASSAGFSHTEAFF.

V is TRBV7-7 and J is TRBJ2-3; D may be TRBD2 (6 bases). CDR3 size: 15 residues. The germline gives CDR1 SSHAT, CDR2 FNYEAQ (reference sequence). Trimming removed 2 bases at V and 2 bases at J, with 11 bases between. CDR3 bases: TGTGCCAGCAGCTTAAACGCGGGGTCCACAGATACGCAGTATTTT. Translation: CASSLNAGSTDTQYF. The full variable domain, in which reference TRBV7-7 and TRBJ2-3 provide the parts outside the CDR3, is GAGVSQSPRYKVTKRGQDVTLRCDPISSHATLYWYQQALGQGPEFLTYFNYEAQPDKSGLPSDRFSAERPEGSISTLTIQRTEQRDSAMYRCASSLNAGSTDTQYFGPGTRLTVL.

This chain joins TRBV29-1 and TRBJ2-7; D is perhaps TRBD2 (5 bases). The germline V gene has CDR1 SQVTM and CDR2 ANQGSEA. V was trimmed by 4 bases and J by 5 bases, leaving 15 bases between them. The CDR3 is made up of 13 amino acids. The CDR3: CSVGGRGSNEQYF. The CDR3 nucleotides are TGCAGCGTTGGAGGCCGGGGTTCGAACGAGCAGTACTTC.

The rearrangement uses TRBV6-5 and TRBJ1-1; D unresolved. Germline V gene data show CDR1 as MNHEY and CDR2 as SVGAGI. The V end was cut by 5 bases, the J end by 5 bases, with 9 bases between. The CDR3 loop spans 12 amino acids. The CDR3 nucleotides are TGTGCCAGCAGTCCCGGAGGGACTGAAGCTTTCTTT. It codes for CASSPGGTEAFF.

About this clone: The identical CDR3 is also encoded by other nucleotide sequences in the sample. The chain links TRBV28 to TRBJ2-7; 7 bases align to TRBD2. V lost 3 bases to trimming and J lost 4 bases; unmatched junction nucleotides: 6. Germline V lookup: CDR1 MDHEN, CDR2 SYDVKM. This CDR3 has 14 amino acids. In DNA, the CDR3 is TGTGCCAGCAGTTTGGGCGGGAGTGGATACGAGCAGTACTTC. This gives the protein CASSLGGSGYEQYF. Full variable domain (outside the CDR3, taken from reference TRBV28 and TRBJ2-7): DVKVTQSSRYLVKRTGEKVFLECVQDMDHENMFWYRQDPGLGLRLIYFSYDVKMKEKGDIPEGYSVSREKKERFSLILESASTNQTSMYLCASSLGGSGYEQYFGPGTRLTVT.

The rearrangement links TRBV29-1 to TRBJ2-3; 15 bases match TRBD2. The CDR3 has 15 amino acids. Germline CDR1 is SQVTM and CDR2 is ANQGSEA. The junction had 2 bases not matched to a gene; V was cut back by 4 bases and J by 3 bases. This CDR3 is CSVAGLAGGTDTQYF. In DNA form, the CDR3 reads TGCAGCGTTGCTGGACTAGCGGGAGGGACAGATACGCAGTATTTT.

The DNA of the CDR3 is TGTGCCAGCAGTGAACGTCCGGGATCTTTTTACGAGCAGTACTTC. Translating gives CASSERPGSFYEQYF. The chain recombines TRBV2 with TRBJ2-7, with D possibly matching TRBD2 (5 bases). The germline gives CDR1 SNHLY, CDR2 FYNNEI. Deletions cut 2 bases from V and 4 bases from J, with 15 bases between. There are 15 residues in the CDR3.

This rearrangement joins TRBV29-1 to TRBJ2-3; D remains ambiguous. The CDR3 is made up of 12 amino acids. CDR1 is SQVTM and CDR2 is ANQGSEA in the germline V gene. The V end lost 3 bases, the J end lost 2 bases, and 6 bases lay between the germline ends. The CDR3 region has the DNA TGCAGCGTTGAGAGATTCACAGATACGCAGTATTTT. This translates into CSVERFTDTQYF.

The V and J genes are TRBV2 and TRBJ1-2, with D possibly TRBD1 on 6 matching bases. This CDR3 comprises 14 residues. The V end lost 5 bases, the J end lost 2 bases, and 12 bases lay between the germline ends. The germline gives CDR1 SNHLY, CDR2 FYNNEI. The CDR3 loop reads CASSYLQGNYGYTF. The CDR3 coding sequence is TGTGCCAGCAGTTACCTCCAGGGGAACTATGGCTACACCTTC.

V gene TRBV9 combines with J gene TRBJ2-3; D may match TRBD1 or TRBD2 (5 bases each). The germline CDR1 and CDR2 sequences are SGDLS and YYNGEE. The CDR3 is 16 amino acids. The V and J ends lost 0 bases and 4 bases respectively, with 15 bases between them. CDR3 sequence: CASSVVGQGASDTQYF. Written as DNA, the CDR3 is TGTGCCAGCAGCGTAGTGGGTCAGGGAGCATCAGATACGCAGTATTTT.

The gene calls are TRBV6-5 and TRBJ2-1; TRBD1 aligns across 9 bases. CDR1 MNHEY and CDR2 SVGAGI come from the germline V gene. This CDR3 has 14 residues. V lost 6 bases and J lost 7; bases outside the gene matches: 7. The DNA for the CDR3 is TGTGCCAGCAGGGACAGGGGTGGTGGGAATGAGCAGTTCTTC. Residues: CASRDRGGGNEQFF.

V gene TRBV11-3 combines with J gene TRBJ1-3; tentatively, D is TRBD1 (5 bases). Looked up from germline, CDR1 is SGHNT and CDR2 is YENEEA. This CDR3 contains 18 residues. V lost 1 base, J lost 0 bases, and 16 bases lay in between. The CDR3 DNA reads as TGTGCCAGCAGCTTAGGCCCGTTCGGGACGATCTCTGGAAACACCATATATTTT. This codes for CASSLGPFGTISGNTIYF. Variable domain in full (rest from reference TRBV11-3 and TRBJ1-3): EAGVVQSPRYKIIEKKQPVAFWCNPISGHNTLYWYLQNLGQGPELLIRYENEEAVDDSQLPKDRFSAERLKGVDSTLKIQPAELGDSAVYLCASSLGPFGTISGNTIYFGEGSWLTVV.

The V gene is TRBV7-2, the J gene TRBJ2-1; TRBD2 agrees at 8 bases. The CDR3 loop spans 15 amino acids. Trimming at V came to 5 bases and at J to 0 bases, leaving 3 bases not matched to a gene. Germline CDR1 reads SGHTA; CDR2 reads FQGNSA. CDR3 sequence: CASSRGRTSYNEQFF. The CDR3 DNA reads TGTGCCAGCAGCCGCGGGAGGACCTCCTACAATGAGCAGTTCTTC.

The rearrangement joins TRBV27 to TRBJ2-3; TRBD2 agrees at 7 bases. Germline CDR1 and CDR2: MNHEY and SMNVEV (reference sequence). V lost 6 bases to trimming and J lost 4 bases; unmatched junction nucleotides: 13. CDR3 length: 16 residues. The CDR3: CASRNRRLAGADTQYF. CDR3 in DNA: TGTGCCAGCAGAAACAGACGACTAGCCGGGGCAGATACGCAGTATTTT.

The chain uses TRBV11-3 and TRBJ2-3; D gene uncertain. The CDR3 sequence is 16 residues long. The V gene's germline CDR1 is SGHNT and CDR2 YENEEA. Trimming took 1 base from V and 0 from J, leaving 11 bases between them. The CDR3 loop reads CASSLGRGSSTDTQYF. Here the CDR3 DNA reads TGTGCCAGCAGCTTAGGACGTGGAAGTAGCACAGATACGCAGTATTTT. The full variable domain, completed using reference TRBV11-3 and TRBJ2-3, is EAGVVQSPRYKIIEKKQPVAFWCNPISGHNTLYWYLQNLGQGPELLIRYENEEAVDDSQLPKDRFSAERLKGVDSTLKIQPAELGDSAVYLCASSLGRGSSTDTQYFGPGTRLTVL.

The chain has TRBV12-3 or TRBV12-4 and TRBJ1-2; D ambiguous. The CDR3 extends over 13 amino acids. The germline V and J ends were trimmed by 3 bases and 4 bases, with 9 bases remaining between them. The CDR3 sequence: CASSLSPFYGYTF. In nucleotides, the CDR3 is TGTGCCAGCAGTTTGAGCCCTTTCTATGGCTACACCTTC.

J is TRBJ2-7 and V is TRBV12-5; 8 bases are shared with TRBD1. From germline, CDR1 is LGHNT and CDR2 FRNRAP. This CDR3 has 23 residues. The ends lost 7 bases at V and 7 bases at J; junction bases unmatched: 39. The CDR3 region has the DNA TGTGCTAGTGACCCCGCGCCATCGCGAAAGGGTCGCGAGGGACAGGATAGCTGTTCGGAGCAGTACTTC. This translates into CASDPAPSRKGREGQDSCSEQYF.

The chain carries TRBV14 and TRBJ1-1; TRBD1 might be the D (6 bases). The CDR3 length is 13 residues. CDR1 is SGHDN and CDR2 is FVKESK in the germline V gene. The V and J ends lost 1 base and 10 bases respectively, with 13 bases between them. The CDR3 DNA sequence: TGTGCCAGCAGCCAAGTGCGGGGGCGTGGAGCTTTCTTT. This sequence encodes CASSQVRGRGAFF.